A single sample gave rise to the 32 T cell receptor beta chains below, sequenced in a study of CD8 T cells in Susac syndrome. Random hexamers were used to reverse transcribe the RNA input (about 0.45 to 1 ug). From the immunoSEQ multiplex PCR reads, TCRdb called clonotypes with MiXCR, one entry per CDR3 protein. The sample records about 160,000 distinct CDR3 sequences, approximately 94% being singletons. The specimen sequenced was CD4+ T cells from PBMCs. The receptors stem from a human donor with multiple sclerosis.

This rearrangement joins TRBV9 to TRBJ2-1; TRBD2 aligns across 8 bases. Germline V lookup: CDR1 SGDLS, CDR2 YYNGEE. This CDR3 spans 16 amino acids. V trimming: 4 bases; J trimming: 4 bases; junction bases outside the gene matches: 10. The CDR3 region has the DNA TGTGCCAGCAGCACCCTGGGAGCGGGAGCTTACAATGAGCAGTTCTTC. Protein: CASSTLGAGAYNEQFF.

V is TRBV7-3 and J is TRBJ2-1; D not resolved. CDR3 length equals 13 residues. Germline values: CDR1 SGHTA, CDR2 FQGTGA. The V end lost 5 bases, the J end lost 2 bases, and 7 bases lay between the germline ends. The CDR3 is CASSPGPYNEQFF. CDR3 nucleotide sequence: TGTGCCAGCAGCCCCGGTCCCTACAATGAGCAGTTCTTC.

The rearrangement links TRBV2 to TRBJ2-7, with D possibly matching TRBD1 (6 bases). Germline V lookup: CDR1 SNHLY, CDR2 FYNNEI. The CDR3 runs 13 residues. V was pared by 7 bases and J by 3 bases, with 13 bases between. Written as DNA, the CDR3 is TGTGCCAGCACCCCGGACAGTTACTACGAGCAGTACTTC. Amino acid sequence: CASTPDSYYEQYF. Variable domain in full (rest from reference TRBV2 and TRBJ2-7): EPEVTQTPSHQVTQMGQEVILRCVPISNHLYFYWYRQILGQKVEFLVSFYNNEISEKSEIFDDQFSVERPDGSNFTLKIRSTKLEDSAMYFCASTPDSYYEQYFGPGTRLTVT.

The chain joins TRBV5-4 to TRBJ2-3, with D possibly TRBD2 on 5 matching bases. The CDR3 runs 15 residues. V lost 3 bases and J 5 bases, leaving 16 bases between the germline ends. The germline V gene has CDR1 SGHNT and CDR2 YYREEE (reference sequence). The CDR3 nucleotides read TGTGCCAGCAGCTCAACGAGAGGGAAGGGAGATACGCAGTATTTT. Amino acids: CASSSTRGKGDTQYF.

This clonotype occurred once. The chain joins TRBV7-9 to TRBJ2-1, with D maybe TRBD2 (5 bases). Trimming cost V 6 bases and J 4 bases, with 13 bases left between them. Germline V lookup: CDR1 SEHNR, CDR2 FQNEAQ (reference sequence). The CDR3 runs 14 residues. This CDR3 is CASRTGRDYNEQFF. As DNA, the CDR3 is TGTGCCAGCAGAACCGGACGGGATTACAATGAGCAGTTCTTC.

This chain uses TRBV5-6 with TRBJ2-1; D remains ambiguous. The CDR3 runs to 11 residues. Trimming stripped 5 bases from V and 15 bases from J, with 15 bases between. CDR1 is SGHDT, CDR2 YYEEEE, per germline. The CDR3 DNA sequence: TGTGCCAGCAGTAATCGGAAGCATAGGTTCTTC. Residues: CASSNRKHRFF. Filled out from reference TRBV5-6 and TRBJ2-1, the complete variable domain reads DAGVTQSPTHLIKTRGQQVTLRCSPKSGHDTVSWYQQALGQGPQFIFQYYEEEERQRGNFPDRFSGHQFPNYSSELNVNALLLGDSALYLCASSNRKHRFFGPGTRLTVL.

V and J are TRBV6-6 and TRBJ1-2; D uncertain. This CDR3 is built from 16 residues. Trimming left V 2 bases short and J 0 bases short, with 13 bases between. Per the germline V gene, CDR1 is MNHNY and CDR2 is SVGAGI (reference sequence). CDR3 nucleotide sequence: TGTGCCAGCAGTTACCCTGAGCGGGGTTCTAACTATGGCTACACCTTC. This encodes CASSYPERGSNYGYTF.

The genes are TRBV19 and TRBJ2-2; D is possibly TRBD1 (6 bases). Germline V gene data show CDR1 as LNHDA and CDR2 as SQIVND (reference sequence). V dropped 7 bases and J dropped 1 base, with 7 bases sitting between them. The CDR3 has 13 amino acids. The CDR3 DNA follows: TGTGCCAGTATCAGGGGGAACACCGGGGAGCTGTTTTTT. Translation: CASIRGNTGELFF.

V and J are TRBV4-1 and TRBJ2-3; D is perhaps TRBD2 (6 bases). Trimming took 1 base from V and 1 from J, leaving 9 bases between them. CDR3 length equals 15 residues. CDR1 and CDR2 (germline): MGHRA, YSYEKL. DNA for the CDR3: TGCGCCAGCAGCCAAGGGGAGGTTGGCACAGATACGCAGTATTTT. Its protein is CASSQGEVGTDTQYF.

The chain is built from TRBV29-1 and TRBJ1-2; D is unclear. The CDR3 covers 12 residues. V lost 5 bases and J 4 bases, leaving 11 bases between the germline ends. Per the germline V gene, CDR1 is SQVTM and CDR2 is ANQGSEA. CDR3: CSVSLEGYGYTF. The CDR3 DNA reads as TGCAGCGTTTCGTTAGAGGGCTATGGCTACACCTTC.

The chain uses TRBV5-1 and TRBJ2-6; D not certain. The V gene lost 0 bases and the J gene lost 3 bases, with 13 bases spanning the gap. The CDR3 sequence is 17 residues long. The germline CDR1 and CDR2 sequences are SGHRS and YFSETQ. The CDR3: CASSLGIGSVGANVLTF. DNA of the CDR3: TGCGCCAGCAGCTTGGGGATTGGGTCTGTTGGGGCCAACGTCCTGACTTTC.

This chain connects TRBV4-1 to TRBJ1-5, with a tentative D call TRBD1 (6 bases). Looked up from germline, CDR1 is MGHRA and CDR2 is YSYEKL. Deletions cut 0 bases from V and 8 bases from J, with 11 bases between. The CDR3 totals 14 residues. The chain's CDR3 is CASSQDYREKPQHF. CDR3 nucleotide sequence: TGCGCCAGCAGCCAAGATTACAGGGAAAAGCCCCAGCATTTT.

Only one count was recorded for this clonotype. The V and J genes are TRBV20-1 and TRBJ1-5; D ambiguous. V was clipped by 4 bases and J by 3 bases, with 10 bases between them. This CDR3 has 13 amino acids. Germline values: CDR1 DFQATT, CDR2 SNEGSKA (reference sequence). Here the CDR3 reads CSAISDPNQPQHF. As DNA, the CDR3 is TGCAGTGCTATCTCGGACCCCAATCAGCCCCAGCATTTT.

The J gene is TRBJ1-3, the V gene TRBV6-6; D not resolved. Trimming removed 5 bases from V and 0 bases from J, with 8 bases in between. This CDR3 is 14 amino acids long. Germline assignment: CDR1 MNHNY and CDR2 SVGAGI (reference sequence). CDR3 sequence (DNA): TGTGCCAGCAGTGGCCGGACCTCTGGAAACACCATATATTTT. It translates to CASSGRTSGNTIYF.

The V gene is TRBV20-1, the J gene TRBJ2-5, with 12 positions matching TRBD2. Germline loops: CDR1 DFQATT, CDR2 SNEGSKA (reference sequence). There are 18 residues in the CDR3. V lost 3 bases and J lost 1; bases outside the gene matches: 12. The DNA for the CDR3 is TGCAGTGCTAGGGAACTAGCGGGAGGAGGGGGGACCCAAGAGACCCAGTACTTC. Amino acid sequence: CSARELAGGGGTQETQYF.

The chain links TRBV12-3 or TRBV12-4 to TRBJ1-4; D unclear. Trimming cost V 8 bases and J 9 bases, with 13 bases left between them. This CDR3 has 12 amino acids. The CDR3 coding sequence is TGTGCCAGCTCCCAGGCGGGGAAAAAACTGTTTTTT. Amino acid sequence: CASSQAGKKLFF.

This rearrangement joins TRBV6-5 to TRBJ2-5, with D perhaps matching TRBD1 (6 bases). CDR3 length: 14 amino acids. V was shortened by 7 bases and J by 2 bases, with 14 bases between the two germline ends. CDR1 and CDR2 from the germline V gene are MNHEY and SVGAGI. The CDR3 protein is CASTQGSLQETQYF. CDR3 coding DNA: TGTGCCAGCACCCAGGGGTCTTTACAAGAGACCCAGTACTTC.

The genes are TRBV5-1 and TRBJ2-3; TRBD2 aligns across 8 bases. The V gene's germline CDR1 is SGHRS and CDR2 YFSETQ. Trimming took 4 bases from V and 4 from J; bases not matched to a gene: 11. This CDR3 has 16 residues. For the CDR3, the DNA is TGCGCCAGCAGCGGAGCCGGGACTAGTATGCCAGATACGCAGTATTTT. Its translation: CASSGAGTSMPDTQYF.

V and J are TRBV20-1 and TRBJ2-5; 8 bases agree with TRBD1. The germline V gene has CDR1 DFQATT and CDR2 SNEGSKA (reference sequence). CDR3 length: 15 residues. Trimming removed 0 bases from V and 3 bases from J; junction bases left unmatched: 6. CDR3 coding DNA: TGCAGTGCTAGAGATCTGGGACAGGTTAAAGAGACCCAGTACTTC. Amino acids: CSARDLGQVKETQYF.

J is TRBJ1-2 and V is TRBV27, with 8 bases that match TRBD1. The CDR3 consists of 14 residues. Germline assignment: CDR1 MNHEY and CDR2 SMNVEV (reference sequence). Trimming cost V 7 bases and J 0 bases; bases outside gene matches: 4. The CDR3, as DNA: TGTGCCAGCACTCCGACAGGGGCTAACTATGGCTACACCTTC. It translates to CASTPTGANYGYTF.

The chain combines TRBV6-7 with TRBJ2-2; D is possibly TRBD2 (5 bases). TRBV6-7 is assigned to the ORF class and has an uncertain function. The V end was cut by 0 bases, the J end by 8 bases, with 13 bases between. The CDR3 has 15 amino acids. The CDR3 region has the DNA TGTGCCAGCAGTTACTCGGACTCTTTCGGAGGGGAGCTGTTTTTT. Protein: CASSYSDSFGGELFF.

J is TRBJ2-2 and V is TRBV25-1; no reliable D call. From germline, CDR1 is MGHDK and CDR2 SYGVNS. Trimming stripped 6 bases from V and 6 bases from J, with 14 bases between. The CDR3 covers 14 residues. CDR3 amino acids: CASSRAGRSGELFF. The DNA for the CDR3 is TGTGCCAGCAGCCGGGCAGGCCGATCCGGGGAGCTGTTTTTT.

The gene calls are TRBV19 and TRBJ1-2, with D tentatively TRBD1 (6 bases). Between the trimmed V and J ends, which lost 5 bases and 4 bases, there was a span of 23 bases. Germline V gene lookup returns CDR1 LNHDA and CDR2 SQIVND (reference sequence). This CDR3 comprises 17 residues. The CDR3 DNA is TGTGCCAGTAGTGGCCACCCCAGGGGAGGGGTTCTCTATGGCTACACCTTC. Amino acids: CASSGHPRGGVLYGYTF.

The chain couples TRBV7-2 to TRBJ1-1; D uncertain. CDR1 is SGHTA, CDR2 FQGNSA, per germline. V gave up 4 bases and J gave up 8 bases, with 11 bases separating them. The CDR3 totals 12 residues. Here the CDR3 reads CASSSRAGEAFF. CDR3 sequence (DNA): TGTGCCAGCAGCTCGAGGGCAGGCGAAGCTTTCTTT. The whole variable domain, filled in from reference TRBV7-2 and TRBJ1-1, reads GAGVSQSPSNKVTEKGKDVELRCDPISGHTALYWYRQSLGQGLEFLIYFQGNSAPDKSGLPSDRFSAERTGGSVSTLTIQRTQQEDSAVYLCASSSRAGEAFFGQGTRLTVV.

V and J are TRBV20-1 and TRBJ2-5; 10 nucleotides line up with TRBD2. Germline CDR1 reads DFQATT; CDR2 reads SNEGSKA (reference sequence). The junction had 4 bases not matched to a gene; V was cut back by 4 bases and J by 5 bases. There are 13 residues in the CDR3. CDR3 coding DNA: TGCAGTGCTAAACTAGCGGGACGGGAGACCCAGTACTTC. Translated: CSAKLAGRETQYF.

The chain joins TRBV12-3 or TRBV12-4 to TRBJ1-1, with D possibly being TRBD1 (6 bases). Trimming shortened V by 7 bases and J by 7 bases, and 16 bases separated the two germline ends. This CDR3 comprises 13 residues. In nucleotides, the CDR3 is TGTGCCAGCAATCCAAACACAGGGCTTGAAGCTTTCTTT. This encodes CASNPNTGLEAFF.

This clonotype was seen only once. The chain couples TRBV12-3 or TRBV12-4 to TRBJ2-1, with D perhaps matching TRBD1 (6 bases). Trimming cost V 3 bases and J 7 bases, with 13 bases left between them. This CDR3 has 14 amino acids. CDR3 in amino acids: CASSFITGRNEQFF. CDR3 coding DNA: TGTGCCAGCAGTTTCATTACAGGGCGGAATGAGCAGTTCTTC.

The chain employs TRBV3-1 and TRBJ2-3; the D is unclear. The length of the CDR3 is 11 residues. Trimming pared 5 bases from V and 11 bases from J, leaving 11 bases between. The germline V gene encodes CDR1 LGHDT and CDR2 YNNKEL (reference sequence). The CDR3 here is CASSVKVRQYF. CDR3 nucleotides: TGTGCCAGCAGCGTAAAGGTCAGGCAGTATTTT.

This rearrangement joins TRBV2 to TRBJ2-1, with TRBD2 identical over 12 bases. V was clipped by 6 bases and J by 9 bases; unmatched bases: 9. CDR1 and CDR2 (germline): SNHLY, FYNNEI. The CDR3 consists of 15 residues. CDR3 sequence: CASSRTSGRIAEQFF. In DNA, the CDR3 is TGTGCCAGCAGCCGCACTAGCGGGAGGATCGCTGAGCAGTTCTTC.

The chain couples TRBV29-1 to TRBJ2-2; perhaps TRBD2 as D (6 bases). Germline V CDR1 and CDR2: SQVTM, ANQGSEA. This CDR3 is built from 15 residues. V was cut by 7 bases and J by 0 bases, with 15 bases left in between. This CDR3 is CSALGGNSNTGELFF. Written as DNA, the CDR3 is TGCAGCGCACTAGGCGGGAACTCGAACACCGGGGAGCTGTTTTTT.

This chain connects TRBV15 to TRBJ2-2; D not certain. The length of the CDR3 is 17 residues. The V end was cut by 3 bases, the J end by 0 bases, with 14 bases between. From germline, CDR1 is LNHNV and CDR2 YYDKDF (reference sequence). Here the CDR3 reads CATSRYRSSANTGELFF. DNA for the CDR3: TGTGCCACCAGCAGGTATAGGTCGAGCGCGAACACCGGGGAGCTGTTTTTT.

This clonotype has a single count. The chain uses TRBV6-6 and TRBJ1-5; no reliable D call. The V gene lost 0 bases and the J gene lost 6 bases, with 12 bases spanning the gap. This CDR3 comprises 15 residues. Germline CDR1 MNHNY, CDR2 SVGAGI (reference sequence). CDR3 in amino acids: CASSYSRTRGQPQHF. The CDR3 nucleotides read TGTGCCAGCAGTTACTCCAGAACGCGGGGTCAGCCCCAGCATTTT.